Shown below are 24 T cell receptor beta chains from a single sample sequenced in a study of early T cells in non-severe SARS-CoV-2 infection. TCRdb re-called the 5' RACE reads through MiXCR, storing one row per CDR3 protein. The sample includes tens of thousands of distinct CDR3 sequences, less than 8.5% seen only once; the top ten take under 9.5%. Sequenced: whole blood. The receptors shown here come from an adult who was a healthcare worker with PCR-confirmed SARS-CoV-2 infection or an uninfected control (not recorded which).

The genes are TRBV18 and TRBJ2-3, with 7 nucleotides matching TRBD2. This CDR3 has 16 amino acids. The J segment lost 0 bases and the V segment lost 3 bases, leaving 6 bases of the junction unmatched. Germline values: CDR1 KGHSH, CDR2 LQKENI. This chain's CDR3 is CASSPYSSGSTDTQYF. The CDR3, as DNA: TGTGCCAGCTCACCCTATTCTAGCGGTAGCACAGATACGCAGTATTTT.

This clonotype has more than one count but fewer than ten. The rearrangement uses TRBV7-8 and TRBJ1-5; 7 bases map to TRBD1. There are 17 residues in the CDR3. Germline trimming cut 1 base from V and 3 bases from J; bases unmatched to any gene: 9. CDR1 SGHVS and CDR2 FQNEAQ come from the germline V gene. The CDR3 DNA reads TGTGCCAGCAGCTTAGGGAGACAGGGTTCCCTCAATCAGCCCCAGCATTTT. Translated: CASSLGRQGSLNQPQHF.

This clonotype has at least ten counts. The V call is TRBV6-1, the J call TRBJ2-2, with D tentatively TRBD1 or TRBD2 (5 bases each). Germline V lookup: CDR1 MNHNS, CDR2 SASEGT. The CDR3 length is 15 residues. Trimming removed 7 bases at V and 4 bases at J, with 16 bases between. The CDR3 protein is CASNLGPAGTGELFF. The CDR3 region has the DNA TGTGCCAGCAATCTGGGACCAGCCGGCACCGGGGAGCTGTTTTTT.

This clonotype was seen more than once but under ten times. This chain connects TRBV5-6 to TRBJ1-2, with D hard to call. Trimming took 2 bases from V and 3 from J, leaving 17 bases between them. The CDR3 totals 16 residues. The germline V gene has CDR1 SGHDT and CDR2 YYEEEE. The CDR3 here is CASSLPLGSHDYGYTF. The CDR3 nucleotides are TGTGCCAGCAGCTTACCATTGGGATCTCATGACTATGGCTACACCTTC.

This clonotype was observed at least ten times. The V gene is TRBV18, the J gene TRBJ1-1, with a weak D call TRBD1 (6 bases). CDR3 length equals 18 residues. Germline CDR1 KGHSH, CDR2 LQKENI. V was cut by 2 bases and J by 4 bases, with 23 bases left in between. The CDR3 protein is CASSPNRDTVPAGTEAFF. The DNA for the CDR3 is TGTGCCAGCTCACCAAACCGGGACACGGTCCCTGCCGGCACTGAAGCTTTCTTT.

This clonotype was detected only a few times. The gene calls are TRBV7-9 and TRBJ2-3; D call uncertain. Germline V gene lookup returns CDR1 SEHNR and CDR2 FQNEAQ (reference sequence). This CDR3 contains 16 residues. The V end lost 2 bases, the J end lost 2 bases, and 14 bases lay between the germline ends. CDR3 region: CASSLNVVRTTDTQYF. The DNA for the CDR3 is TGTGCCAGCAGCTTAAATGTGGTTCGTACCACAGATACGCAGTATTTT.

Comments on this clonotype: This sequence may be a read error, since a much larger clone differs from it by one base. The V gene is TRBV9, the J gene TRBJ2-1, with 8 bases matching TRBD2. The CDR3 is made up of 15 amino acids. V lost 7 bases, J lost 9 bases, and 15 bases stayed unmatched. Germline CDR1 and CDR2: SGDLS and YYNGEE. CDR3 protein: CASLPGLDHWAEQFF. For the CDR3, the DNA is TGTGCCAGCCTACCGGGACTAGATCATTGGGCTGAGCAGTTCTTC. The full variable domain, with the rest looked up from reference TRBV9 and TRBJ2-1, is DSGVTQTPKHLITATGQRVTLRCSPRSGDLSVYWYQQSLDQGLQFLIQYYNGEERAKGNILERFSAQQFPDLHSELNLSSLELGDSALYFCASLPGLDHWAEQFFGPGTRLTVL.

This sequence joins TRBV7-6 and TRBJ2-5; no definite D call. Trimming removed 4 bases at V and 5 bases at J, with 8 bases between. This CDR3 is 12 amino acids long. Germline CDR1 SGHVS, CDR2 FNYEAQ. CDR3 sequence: CASSSHWETQYF. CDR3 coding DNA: TGTGCCAGCAGCTCCCATTGGGAGACCCAGTACTTC.

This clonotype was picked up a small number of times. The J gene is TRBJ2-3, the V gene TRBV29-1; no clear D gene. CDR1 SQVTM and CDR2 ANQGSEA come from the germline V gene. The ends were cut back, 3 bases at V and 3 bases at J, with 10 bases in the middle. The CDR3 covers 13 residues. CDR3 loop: CSVDGLGTDTQYF. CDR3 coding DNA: TGCAGCGTTGACGGGTTAGGAACAGATACGCAGTATTTT.

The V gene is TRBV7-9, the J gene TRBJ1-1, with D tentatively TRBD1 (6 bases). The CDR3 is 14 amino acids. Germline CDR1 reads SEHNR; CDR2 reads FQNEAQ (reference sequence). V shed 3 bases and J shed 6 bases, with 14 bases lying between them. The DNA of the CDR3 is TGTGCCAGCAGCTTCGAGGGGTGGGGGCCTGAAGCTTTCTTT. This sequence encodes CASSFEGWGPEAFF.

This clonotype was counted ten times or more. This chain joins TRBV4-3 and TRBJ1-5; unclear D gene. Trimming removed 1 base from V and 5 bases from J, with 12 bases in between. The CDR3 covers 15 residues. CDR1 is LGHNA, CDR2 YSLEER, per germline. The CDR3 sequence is CASSQAPGPDQPQHF. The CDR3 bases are TGCGCCAGCAGCCAAGCCCCTGGGCCAGATCAGCCCCAGCATTTT.

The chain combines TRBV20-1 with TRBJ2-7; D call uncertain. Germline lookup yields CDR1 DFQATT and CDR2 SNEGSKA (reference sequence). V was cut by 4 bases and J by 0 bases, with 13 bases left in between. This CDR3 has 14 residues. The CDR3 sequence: CSAIDPESSYEQYF. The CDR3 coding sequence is TGCAGTGCTATAGACCCCGAGAGCTCCTACGAGCAGTACTTC.

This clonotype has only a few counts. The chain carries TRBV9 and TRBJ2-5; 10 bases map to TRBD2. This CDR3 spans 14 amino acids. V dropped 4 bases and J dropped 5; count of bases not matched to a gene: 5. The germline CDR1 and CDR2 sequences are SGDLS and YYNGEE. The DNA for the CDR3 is TGTGCCAGCAGCTTTAGCGGGGGGATGGAGACCCAGTACTTC. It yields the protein CASSFSGGMETQYF.

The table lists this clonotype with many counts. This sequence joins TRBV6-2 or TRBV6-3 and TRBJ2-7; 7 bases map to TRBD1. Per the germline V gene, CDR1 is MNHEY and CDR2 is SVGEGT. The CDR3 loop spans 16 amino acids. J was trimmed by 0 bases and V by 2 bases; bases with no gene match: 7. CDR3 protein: CASSYPPGQDSYEQYF. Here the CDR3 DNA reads TGTGCCAGCAGTTACCCTCCAGGACAGGACTCCTACGAGCAGTACTTC.

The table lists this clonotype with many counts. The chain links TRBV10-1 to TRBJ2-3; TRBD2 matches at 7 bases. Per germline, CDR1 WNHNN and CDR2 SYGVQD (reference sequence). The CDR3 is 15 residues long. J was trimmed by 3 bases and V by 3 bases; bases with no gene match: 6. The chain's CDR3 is CASSETSVETDTQYF. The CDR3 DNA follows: TGCGCCAGCAGTGAAACTAGCGTGGAGACAGATACGCAGTATTTT.

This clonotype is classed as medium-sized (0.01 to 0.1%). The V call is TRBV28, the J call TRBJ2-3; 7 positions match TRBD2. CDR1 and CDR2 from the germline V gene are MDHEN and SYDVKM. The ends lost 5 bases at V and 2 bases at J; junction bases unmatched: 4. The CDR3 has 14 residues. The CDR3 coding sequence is TGTGCCAGCAGTGAAGCGGGACCCACAGATACGCAGTATTTT. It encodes CASSEAGPTDTQYF.

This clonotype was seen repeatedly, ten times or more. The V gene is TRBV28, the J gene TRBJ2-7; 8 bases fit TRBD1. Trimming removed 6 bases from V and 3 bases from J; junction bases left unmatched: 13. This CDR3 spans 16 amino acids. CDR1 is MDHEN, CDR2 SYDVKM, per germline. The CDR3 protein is CASRWAGRTGHYEQYF. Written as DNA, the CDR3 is TGTGCCAGCAGATGGGCCGGAAGGACAGGGCACTACGAGCAGTACTTC. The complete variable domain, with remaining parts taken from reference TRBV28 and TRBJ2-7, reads DVKVTQSSRYLVKRTGEKVFLECVQDMDHENMFWYRQDPGLGLRLIYFSYDVKMKEKGDIPEGYSVSREKKERFSLILESASTNQTSMYLCASRWAGRTGHYEQYFGPGTRLTVT.

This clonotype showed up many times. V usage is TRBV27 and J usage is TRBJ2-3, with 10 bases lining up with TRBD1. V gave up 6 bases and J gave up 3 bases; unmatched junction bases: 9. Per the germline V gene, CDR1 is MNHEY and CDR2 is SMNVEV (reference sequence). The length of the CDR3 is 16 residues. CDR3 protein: CASSELRTGGTDTQYF. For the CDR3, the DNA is TGTGCCAGCAGCGAACTTAGGACAGGGGGTACAGATACGCAGTATTTT.

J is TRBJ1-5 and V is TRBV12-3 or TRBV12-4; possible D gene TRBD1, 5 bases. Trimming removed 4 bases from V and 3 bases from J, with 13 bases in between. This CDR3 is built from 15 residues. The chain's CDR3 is CASSSTRGSNQPQHF. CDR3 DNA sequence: TGTGCCAGCAGTTCGACAAGGGGCTCCAATCAGCCCCAGCATTTT.

This chain's CDR3 is CASSQIDHGVSSTDTQYF. DNA of the CDR3: TGTGCCAGCAGCCAAATCGACCATGGGGTATCCAGCACAGATACGCAGTATTTT. J is TRBJ2-3 and V is TRBV4-2; D remains ambiguous. V was cut by 2 bases and J by 0 bases, with 18 bases left in between. This CDR3 has 18 residues. Germline V lookup: CDR1 LGHNA, CDR2 YNFKEQ.

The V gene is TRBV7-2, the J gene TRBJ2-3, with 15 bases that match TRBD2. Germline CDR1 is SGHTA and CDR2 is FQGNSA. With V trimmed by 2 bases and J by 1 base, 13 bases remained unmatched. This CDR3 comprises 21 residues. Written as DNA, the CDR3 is TGTGCCAGCAGCTTAACACCGTTGGGACTAGCGGGGGGCTTCCGCACAGATACGCAGTATTTT. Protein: CASSLTPLGLAGGFRTDTQYF.

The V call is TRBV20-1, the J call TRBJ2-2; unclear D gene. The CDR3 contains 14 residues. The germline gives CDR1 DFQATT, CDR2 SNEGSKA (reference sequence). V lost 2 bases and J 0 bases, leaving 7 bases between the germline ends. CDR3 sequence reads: CSARTGSNTGELFF. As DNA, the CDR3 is TGCAGTGCTAGAACTGGCTCGAACACCGGGGAGCTGTTTTTT.

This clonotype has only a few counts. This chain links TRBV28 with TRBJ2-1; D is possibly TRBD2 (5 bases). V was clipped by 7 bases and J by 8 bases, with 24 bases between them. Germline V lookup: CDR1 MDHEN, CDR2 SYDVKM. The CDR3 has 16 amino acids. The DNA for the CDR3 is TGTGCCAGCACCCAACCCCCCGGACTTCGTACCGATGAGCAGTTCTTC. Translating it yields CASTQPPGLRTDEQFF.

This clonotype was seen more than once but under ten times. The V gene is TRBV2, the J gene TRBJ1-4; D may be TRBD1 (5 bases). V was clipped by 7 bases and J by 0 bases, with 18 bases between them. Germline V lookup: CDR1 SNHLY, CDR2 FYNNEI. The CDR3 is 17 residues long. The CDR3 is CASTGAGQDATNEKLFF. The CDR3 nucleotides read TGTGCCAGCACCGGCGCTGGACAAGATGCAACTAATGAAAAACTGTTTTTT.